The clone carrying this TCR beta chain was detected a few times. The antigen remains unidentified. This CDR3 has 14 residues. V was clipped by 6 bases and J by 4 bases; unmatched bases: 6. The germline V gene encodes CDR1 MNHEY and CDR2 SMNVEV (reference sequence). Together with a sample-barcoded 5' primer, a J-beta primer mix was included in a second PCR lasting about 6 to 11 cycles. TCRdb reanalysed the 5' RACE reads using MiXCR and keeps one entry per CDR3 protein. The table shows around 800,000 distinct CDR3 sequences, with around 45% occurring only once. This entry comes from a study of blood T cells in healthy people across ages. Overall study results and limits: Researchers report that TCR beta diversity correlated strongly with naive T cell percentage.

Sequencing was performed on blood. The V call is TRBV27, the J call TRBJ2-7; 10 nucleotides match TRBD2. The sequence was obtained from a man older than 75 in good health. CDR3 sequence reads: CASSRTAGGYEQYF. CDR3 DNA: TGTGCCAGCAGCCGGACAGCGGGAGGGTACGAGCAGTACTTC.